This T cell receptor (beta chain) comes out of a study of T cell responses to AZD1222 COVID-19 vaccine. Study-level results: Clonal diversity was possibly underestimated, and white British individuals and females predominated among donors. Scientists sampled the repertoires only once the peak T cell response had passed. Spike-specific TCRs gained breadth and depth after people received two AZD1222 doses. Distributed over spike, vaccine-associated CD4 TCRs predominated at 160-218 and 743-854.

The assay was immunoSEQ multiplex PCR, and TCRdb's table has in-frame clones only and misses some. The sample records about 73,000 clones, roughly 90% being singletons. Points on this clone: Its antigen remains unknown.

The sequence came from an adult who received the AZD1222 COVID-19 vaccine. This specimen consisted of peripheral blood, obtained 28 days after the second AZD1222 dose.

The DNA of the CDR3 is TGTGCCAGCAGTCTAGGCGGAAGGTGGGAGACCCAGTACTTC. It specifies CASSLGGRWETQYF. This rearrangement joins TRBV7-3 to TRBJ2-5; D call uncertain. Germline V gene data show CDR1 as SGHTA and CDR2 as FQGTGA. The CDR3 sequence is 14 residues long. V dropped 6 bases and J dropped 5 bases, with 16 bases sitting between them.